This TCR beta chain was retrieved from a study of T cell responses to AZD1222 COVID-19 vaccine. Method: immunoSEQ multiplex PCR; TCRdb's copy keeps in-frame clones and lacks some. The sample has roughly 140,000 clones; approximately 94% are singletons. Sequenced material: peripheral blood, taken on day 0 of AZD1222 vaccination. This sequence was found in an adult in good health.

The CDR3 loop is CASSFGQGAAEQFF. CDR3 sequence (DNA): TGTGCCAGCAGCTTTGGACAGGGGGCCGCTGAGCAGTTCTTC. The chain recombines TRBV5-6 with TRBJ2-1, with 11 positions matching TRBD1. The length of the CDR3 is 14 residues. Germline V gives CDR1 SGHDT, CDR2 YYEEEE. The ends lost 2 bases at V and 9 bases at J; junction bases unmatched: 4.